These 9 T cell receptor beta chains came from one sample sequenced in a study of OX40 agonist ivuxolimab in advanced cancers. The protocol was immunoSEQ multiplex PCR, while the TCRdb copy is restricted to in-frame clones and leaves out a portion. Among over 60,000 clones, 91% were seen once, and the ten largest hold around 1.8%. This specimen was CD4+ or CD8+ T cells sorted from blood, taken in a trial of the OX40 agonist ivuxolimab. The receptor source for this set is an adult with an advanced solid tumor such as melanoma, head and neck, liver or kidney cancer.

The V gene is TRBV2, the J gene TRBJ2-7, with D perhaps being TRBD1 or TRBD2 (5 bases each). Trimming took 2 bases from V and 6 from J, leaving 14 bases between them. The CDR3 runs to 14 residues. Germline CDR1 SNHLY, CDR2 FYNNEI. The CDR3 protein is CASSEQGEGSEQYF. In nucleotides, the CDR3 is TGTGCCAGCAGTGAACAGGGTGAGGGCTCCGAGCAGTACTTC.

The chain combines TRBV12-5 with TRBJ2-1; 13 nucleotides agree with TRBD2. Trimming removed 8 bases from V and 8 bases from J; junction bases left unmatched: 12. Germline assignment: CDR1 LGHNT and CDR2 FRNRAP. This CDR3 has 16 residues. The CDR3 is CASYAAWTSGSHEQFF. The CDR3 nucleotides are TGTGCTAGTTACGCTGCCTGGACTAGCGGGAGCCATGAGCAGTTCTTC.

The V call is TRBV5-5, the J call TRBJ1-1, with no clear D. Between the trimmed V and J ends, which lost 3 bases and 10 bases, there was a span of 19 bases. Germline V lookup: CDR1 SGHKS, CDR2 YYEKEE (reference sequence). CDR3 length: 14 residues. CDR3 coding DNA: TGTGCCAGCAGCTCCCGGCCCGATACCCCTCGAGCTTTCTTT. This gives the protein CASSSRPDTPRAFF. Full variable domain (rest looked up from reference TRBV5-5 and TRBJ1-1): DAGVTQSPTHLIKTRGQQVTLRCSPISGHKSVSWYQQVLGQGPQFIFQYYEKEERGRGNFPDRFSARQFPNYSSELNVNALLLGDSALYLCASSSRPDTPRAFFGQGTRLTVV.

The chain employs TRBV30 and TRBJ2-3; D unclear. The CDR3 runs to 11 residues. CDR1 GTSNPN and CDR2 SVGIG come from the germline V gene (reference sequence). Trimming shortened V by 2 bases and J by 6 bases, and 6 bases separated the two germline ends. CDR3 coding DNA: TGTGCCTGGAGTCTGGGGGATACGCAGTATTTT. Translating gives CAWSLGDTQYF.

This chain connects TRBV6-1 to TRBJ2-5; D gene unclear. The CDR3 contains 15 residues. CDR1 and CDR2 (germline): MNHNS, SASEGT. Trimming removed 6 bases at V and 5 bases at J, with 19 bases between. As DNA, the CDR3 is TGTGCCAGCAGGGTATTGCAGTCCGGTTATGAGACCCAGTACTTC. Protein product: CASRVLQSGYETQYF.

The CDR3 nucleotides read TGTGCCAGCAGCTTGGATGGGTCTGGAAACACCATATATTTT. Amino acids: CASSLDGSGNTIYF. J is TRBJ1-3 and V is TRBV5-6; D unresolved. The CDR3 length is 14 residues. Germline-derived CDR1 and CDR2 are SGHDT and YYEEEE. V was trimmed by 0 bases and J by 1 base, leaving 5 bases between them.

This sequence joins TRBV15 and TRBJ2-7; TRBD1 matches 9 bases. The V segment lost 3 bases and the J segment 5 bases; nucleotides outside the gene matches: 5. This CDR3 is 14 amino acids long. Germline CDR1 LNHNV, CDR2 YYDKDF (reference sequence). The CDR3 sequence is CATSRDRGLDEQYF. Here the CDR3 DNA reads TGTGCCACCAGCAGGGACAGGGGTCTGGACGAGCAGTACTTC.

The chain couples TRBV6-5 to TRBJ2-3; D may correspond to TRBD1 or TRBD2 (6 bases each). Germline V gene lookup returns CDR1 MNHEY and CDR2 SVGAGI. CDR3 length: 15 amino acids. V was trimmed by 6 bases and J by 4 bases, leaving 17 bases between them. The CDR3 DNA follows: TGTGCCAGCAGCCAGGGGTGGGGGGCCGCAGATACGCAGTATTTT. This encodes CASSQGWGAADTQYF.

The V and J genes are TRBV5-4 and TRBJ2-3, with no clear D. Looked up from germline, CDR1 is SGHNT and CDR2 is YYREEE (reference sequence). V lost 0 bases and J lost 2, with 7 bases in between. The CDR3 has 14 amino acids. The CDR3 region is CASSLATATDTQYF. Written as DNA, the CDR3 is TGTGCCAGCAGCTTGGCCACAGCCACAGATACGCAGTATTTT.